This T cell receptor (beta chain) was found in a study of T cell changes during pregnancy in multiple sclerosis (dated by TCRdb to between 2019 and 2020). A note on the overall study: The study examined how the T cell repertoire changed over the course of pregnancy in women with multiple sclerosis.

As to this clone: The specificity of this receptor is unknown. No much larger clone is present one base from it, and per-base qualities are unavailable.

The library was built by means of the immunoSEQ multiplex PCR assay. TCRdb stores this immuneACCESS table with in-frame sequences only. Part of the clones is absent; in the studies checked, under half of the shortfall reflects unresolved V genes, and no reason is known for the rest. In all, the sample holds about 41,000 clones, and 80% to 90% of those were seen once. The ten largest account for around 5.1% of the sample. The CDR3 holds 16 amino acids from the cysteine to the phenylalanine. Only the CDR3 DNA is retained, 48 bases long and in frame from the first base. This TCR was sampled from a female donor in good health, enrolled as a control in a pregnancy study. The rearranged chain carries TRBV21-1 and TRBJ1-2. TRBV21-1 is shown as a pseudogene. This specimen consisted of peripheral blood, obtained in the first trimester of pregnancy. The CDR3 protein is CASSKVTVKMRVGYTF. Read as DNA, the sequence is TGTGCCAGCAGCAAGGTAACGGTAAAAATGAGGGTAGGCTACACCTTC.